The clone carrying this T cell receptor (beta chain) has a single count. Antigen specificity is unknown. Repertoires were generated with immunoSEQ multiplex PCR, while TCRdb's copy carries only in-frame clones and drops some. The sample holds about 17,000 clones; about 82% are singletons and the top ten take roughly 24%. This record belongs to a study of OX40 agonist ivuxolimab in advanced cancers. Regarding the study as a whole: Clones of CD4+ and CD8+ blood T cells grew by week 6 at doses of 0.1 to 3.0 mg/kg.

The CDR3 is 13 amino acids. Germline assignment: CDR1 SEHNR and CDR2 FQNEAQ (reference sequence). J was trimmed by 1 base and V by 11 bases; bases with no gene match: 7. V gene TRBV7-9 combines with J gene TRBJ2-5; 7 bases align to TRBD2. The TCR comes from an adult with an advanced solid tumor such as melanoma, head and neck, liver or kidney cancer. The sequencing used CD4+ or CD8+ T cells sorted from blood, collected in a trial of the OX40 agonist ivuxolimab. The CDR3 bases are TGTGCCGTCTCGGGGGGTCCCCAAGAGACCCAGTACTTC. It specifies CAVSGGPQETQYF. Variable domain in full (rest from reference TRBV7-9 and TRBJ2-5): DTGVSQNPRHKITKRGQNVTFRCDPISEHNRLYWYRQTLGQGPEFLTYFQNEAQLEKSRLLSDRFSAERPKGSFSTLEIQRTEQGDSAMYLCAVSGGPQETQYFGPGTRLLVL.